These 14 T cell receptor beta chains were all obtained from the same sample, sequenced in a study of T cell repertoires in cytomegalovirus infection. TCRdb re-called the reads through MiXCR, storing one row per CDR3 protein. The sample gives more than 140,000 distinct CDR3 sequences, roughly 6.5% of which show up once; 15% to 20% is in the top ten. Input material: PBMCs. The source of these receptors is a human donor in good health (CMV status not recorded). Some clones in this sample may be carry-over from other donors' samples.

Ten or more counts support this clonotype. This CDR3 is CASSPPGTGNIQYF. The CDR3 DNA follows: TGTGCCAGCAGTCCCCCCGGGACAGGAAACATTCAGTACTTC. V and J are TRBV7-2 and TRBJ2-4; 8 positions match TRBD1. Germline trimming cut 6 bases from V and 6 bases from J; bases unmatched to any gene: 7. The CDR3 runs to 14 residues. Germline V lookup: CDR1 SGHTA, CDR2 FQGNSA. Combining the CDR3 with reference TRBV7-2 and TRBJ2-4 gives the whole variable domain GAGVSQSPSNKVTEKGKDVELRCDPISGHTALYWYRQSLGQGLEFLIYFQGNSAPDKSGLPSDRFSAERTGGSVSTLTIQRTQQEDSAVYLCASSPPGTGNIQYFGAGTRLSVL.

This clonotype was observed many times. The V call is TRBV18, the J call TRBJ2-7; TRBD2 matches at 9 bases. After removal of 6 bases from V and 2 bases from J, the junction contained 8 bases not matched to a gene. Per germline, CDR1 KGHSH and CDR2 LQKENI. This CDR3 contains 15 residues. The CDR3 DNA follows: TGTGCCAGCTCCCCGAGGACTAGCGAAGCCTACGAGCAGTACTTC. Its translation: CASSPRTSEAYEQYF.

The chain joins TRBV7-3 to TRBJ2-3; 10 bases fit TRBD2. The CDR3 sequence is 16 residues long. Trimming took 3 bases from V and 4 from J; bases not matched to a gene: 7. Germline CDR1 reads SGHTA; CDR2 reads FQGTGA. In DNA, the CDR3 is TGTGCCAGCAGCTTGAGCGGGGGGGTGGGGCCAGATACGCAGTATTTT. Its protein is CASSLSGGVGPDTQYF. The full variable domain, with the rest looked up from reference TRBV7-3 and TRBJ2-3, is GAGVSQTPSNKVTEKGKYVELRCDPISGHTALYWYRQSLGQGPEFLIYFQGTGAADDSGLPNDRFFAVRPEGSVSTLKIQRTERGDSAVYLCASSLSGGVGPDTQYFGPGTRLTVL.

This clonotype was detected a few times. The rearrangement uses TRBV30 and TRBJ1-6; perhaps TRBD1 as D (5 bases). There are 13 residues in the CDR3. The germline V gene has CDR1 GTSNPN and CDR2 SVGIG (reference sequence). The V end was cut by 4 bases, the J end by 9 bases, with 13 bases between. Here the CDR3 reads CAWTGLEGSPLHF. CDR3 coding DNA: TGTGCCTGGACAGGGTTGGAAGGTTCACCCCTCCACTTT.

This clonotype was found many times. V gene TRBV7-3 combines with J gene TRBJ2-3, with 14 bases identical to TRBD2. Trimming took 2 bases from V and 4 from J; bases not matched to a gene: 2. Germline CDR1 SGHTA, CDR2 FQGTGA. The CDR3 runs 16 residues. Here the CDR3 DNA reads TGTGCCAGCAGCTTACAGACTAGCGGGGGGGCAGATACGCAGTATTTT. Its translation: CASSLQTSGGADTQYF.

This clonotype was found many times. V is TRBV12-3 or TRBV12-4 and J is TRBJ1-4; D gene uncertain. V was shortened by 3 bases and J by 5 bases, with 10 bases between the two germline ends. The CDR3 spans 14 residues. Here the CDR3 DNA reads TGTGCCAGCAGTTTCGGGTTCGGGAATGAAAAACTGTTTTTT. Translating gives CASSFGFGNEKLFF.

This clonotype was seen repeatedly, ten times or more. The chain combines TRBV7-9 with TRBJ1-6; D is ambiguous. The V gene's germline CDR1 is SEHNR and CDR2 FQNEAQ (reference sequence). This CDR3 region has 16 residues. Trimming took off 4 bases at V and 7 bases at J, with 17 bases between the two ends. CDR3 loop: CASSSSVRGGNSPLHF. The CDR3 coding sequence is TGTGCCAGCAGCTCCTCAGTTCGGGGAGGGAATTCACCCCTCCACTTT.

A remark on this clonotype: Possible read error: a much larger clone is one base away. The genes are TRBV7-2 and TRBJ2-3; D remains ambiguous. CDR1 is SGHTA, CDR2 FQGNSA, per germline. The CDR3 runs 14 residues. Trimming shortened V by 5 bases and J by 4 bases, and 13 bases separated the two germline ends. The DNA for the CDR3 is TGTGCCAGCAGCCGTCCCCAAGTGTCAGATACGCAGTATTTT. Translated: CASSRPQVSDTQYF.

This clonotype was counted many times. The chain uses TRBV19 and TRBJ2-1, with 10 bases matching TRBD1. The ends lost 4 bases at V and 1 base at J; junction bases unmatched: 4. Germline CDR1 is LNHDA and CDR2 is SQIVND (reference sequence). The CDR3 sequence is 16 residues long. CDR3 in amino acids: CASSSLDRGSYNEQFF. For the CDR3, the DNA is TGTGCCAGTAGTAGCTTGGACAGGGGGTCCTACAATGAGCAGTTCTTC.

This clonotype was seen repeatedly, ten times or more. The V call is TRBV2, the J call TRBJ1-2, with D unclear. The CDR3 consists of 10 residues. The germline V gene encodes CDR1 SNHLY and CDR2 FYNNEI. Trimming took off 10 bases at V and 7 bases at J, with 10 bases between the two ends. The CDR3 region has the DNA TGTGCCACCCAACCCCGTGGCTACACCTTC. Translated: CATQPRGYTF.

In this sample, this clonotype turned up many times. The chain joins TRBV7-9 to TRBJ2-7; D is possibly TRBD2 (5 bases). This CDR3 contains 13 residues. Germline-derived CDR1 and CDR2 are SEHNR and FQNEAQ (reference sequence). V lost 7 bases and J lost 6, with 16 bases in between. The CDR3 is CASTQPTRAEQYF. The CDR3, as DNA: TGTGCCAGCACCCAGCCGACGCGGGCCGAGCAGTACTTC.

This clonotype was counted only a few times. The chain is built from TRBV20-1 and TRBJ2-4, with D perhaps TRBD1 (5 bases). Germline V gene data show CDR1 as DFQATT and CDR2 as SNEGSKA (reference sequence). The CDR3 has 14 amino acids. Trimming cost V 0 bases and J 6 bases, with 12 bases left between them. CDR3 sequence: CSARDWGAINIQYF. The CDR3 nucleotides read TGCAGTGCTAGAGATTGGGGCGCGATAAACATTCAGTACTTC.

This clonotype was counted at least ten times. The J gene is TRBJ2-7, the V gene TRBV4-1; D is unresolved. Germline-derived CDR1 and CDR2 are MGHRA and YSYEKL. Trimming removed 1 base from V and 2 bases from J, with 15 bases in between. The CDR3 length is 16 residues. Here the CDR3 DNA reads TGCGCCAGCAGCCAAGTTTCTGGGTGGCCGCCCTACGAGCAGTACTTC. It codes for CASSQVSGWPPYEQYF.

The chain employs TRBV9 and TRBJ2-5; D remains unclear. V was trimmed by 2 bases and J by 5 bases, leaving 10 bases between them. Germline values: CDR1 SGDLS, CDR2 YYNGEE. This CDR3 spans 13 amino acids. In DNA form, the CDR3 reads TGTGCCAGCAGCGTCCATGCATCGGAGACCCAGTACTTC. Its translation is CASSVHASETQYF.